This entry concerns a single TCR beta chain. Its antigen is undetermined. These data come from a study of primary melanoma T cells and metastatic recurrence. For the study at large: Primary melanomas here were stage T2 to T4, over 1 mm thick.

The ends were cut back, 5 bases at V and 6 bases at J, with 13 bases in the middle. Per germline, CDR1 LNHDA and CDR2 SQIVND (reference sequence). The CDR3 extends over 14 amino acids. Notes on the study in general: Adding T-cell fraction to thickness reportedly best improved survival prediction. Melanomas with T-cell fraction above 20% appeared to have better outcomes. A T-cell-mediated antitumor response in primary melanoma was only suggested.

Generated by immunoSEQ multiplex PCR, the TCRdb table keeps only in-frame clones and is missing some. The sample lists hundreds of clones; 86% were seen once. This receptor was taken from a human donor with melanoma. This chain uses TRBV19 with TRBJ2-2, with a weak D call TRBD2 (5 bases). Specimen: melanoma tumor tissue. The CDR3 region is CASSFDYEPGELFF. CDR3 coding DNA: TGTGCCAGTAGTTTCGACTACGAGCCCGGGGAGCTGTTTTTT.